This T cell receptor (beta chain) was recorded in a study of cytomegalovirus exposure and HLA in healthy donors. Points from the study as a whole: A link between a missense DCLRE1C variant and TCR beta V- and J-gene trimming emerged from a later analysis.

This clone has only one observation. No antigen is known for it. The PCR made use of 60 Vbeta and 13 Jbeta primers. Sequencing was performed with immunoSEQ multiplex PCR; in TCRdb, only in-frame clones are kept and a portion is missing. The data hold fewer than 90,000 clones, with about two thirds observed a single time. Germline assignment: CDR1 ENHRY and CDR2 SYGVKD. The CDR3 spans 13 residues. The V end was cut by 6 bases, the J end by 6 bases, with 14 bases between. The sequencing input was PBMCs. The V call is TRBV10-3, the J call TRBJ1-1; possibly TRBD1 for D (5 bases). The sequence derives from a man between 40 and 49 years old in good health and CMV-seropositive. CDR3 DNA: TGTGCCATCAGCGGGGAGGGGCGGCCTGAAGCTTTCTTT. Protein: CAISGEGRPEAFF.